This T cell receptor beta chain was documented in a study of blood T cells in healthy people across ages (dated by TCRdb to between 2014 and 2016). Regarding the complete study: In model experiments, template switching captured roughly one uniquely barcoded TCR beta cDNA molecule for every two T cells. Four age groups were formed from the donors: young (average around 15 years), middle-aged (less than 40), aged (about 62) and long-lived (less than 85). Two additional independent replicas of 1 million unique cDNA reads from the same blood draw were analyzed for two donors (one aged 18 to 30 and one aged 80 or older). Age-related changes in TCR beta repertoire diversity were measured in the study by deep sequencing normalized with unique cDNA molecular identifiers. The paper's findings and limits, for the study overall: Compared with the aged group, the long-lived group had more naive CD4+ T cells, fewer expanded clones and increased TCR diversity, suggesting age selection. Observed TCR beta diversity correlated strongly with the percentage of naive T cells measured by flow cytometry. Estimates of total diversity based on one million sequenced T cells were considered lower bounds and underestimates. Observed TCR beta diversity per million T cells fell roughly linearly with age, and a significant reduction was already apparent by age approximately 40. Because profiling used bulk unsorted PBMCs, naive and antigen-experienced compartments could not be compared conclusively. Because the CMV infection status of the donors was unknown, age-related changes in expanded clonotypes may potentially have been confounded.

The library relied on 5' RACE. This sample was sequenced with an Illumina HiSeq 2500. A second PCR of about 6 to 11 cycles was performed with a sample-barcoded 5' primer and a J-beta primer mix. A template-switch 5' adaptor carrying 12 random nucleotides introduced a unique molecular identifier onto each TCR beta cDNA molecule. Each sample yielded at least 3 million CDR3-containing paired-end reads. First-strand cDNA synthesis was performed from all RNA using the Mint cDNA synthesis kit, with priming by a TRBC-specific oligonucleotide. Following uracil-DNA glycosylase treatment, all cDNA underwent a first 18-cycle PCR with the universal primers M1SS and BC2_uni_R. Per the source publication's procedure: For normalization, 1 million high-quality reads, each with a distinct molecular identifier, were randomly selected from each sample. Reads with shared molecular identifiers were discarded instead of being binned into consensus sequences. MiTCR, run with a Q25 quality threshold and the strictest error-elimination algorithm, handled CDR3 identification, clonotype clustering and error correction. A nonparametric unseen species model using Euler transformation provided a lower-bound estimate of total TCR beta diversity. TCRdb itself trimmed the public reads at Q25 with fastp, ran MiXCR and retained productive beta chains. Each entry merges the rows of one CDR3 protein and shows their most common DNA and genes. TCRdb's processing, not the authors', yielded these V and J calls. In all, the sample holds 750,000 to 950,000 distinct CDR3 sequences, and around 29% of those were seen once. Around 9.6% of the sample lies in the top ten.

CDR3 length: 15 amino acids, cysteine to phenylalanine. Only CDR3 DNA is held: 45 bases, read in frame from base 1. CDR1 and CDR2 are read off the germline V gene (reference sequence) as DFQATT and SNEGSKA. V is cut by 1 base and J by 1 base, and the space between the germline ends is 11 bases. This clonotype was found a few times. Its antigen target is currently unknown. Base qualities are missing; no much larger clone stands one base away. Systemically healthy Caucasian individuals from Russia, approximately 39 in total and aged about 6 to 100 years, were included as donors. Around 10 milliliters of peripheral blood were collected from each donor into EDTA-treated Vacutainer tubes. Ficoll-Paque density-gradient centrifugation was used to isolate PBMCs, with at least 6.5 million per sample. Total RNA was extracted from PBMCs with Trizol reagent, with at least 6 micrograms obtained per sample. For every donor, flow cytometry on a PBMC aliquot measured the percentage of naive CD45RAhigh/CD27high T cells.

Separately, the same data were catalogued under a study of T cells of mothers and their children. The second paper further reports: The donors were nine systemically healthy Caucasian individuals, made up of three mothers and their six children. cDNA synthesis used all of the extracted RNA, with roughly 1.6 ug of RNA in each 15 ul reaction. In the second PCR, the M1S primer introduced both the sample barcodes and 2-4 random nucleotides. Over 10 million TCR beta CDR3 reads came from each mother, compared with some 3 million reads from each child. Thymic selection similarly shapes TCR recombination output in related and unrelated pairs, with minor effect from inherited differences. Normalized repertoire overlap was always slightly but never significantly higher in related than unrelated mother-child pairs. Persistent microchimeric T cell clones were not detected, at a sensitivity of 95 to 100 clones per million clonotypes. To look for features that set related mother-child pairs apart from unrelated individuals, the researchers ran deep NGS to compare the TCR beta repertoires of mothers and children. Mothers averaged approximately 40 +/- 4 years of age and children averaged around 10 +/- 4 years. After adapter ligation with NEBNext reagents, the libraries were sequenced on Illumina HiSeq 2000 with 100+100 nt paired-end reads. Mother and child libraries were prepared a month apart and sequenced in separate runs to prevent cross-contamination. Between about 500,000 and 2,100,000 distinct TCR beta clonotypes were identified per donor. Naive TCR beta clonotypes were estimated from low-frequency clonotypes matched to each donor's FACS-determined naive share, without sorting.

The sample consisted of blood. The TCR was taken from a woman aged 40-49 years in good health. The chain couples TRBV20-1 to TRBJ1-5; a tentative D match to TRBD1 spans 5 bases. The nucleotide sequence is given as TGCAGTGCTAGAGTCCCTAACAGGAGCAATCAGCCCCAGCATTTT. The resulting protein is CSARVPNRSNQPQHF.